This TCR beta chain comes out of a study of spatial heterogeneity in lung cancer. Across the whole study: Strong correlation was found between tumor-region TCR transcript counts and a T cell module score from matched bulk RNA-seq.

The time point is: sample taken at primary tumor resection. The donors, 70 to 80 patients with untreated early-stage non-small cell lung cancer, provided the samples. Unmatched junction bases numbered 7, after V lost 4 bases and J lost 5 bases. The germline V gene has CDR1 MDHEN and CDR2 SYDVKM. The length of the CDR3 is 14 residues. In TCRdb, the 5' RACE reads were re-called with MiXCR into one record per CDR3 protein. Altogether about 100,000 distinct CDR3 sequences are present, approximately 4% being singletons, with the ten largest covering approximately 22%. This clonotype showed up many times. Its cognate antigen is unknown. Findings of the study overall: In tumors, expanded intratumoral alpha and beta TCR counts tracked mutation counts.

The receptor was isolated from a male donor with early-stage non-small cell lung cancer. Sequenced material: lung tumor tissue, taken at surgery. This chain uses TRBV28 with TRBJ2-5; the match to TRBD2 covers 7 bases. The CDR3 DNA reads as TGTGCCAGCAGTTGGCAGGGAGGGATGGAGACCCAGTACTTC. Translation gives CASSWQGGMETQYF.